A single sample gave rise to the 26 T cell receptor beta chains below, sequenced in a study of blood T cell repertoires in COVID-19. Only in-frame clones appear in the TCRdb table, and some are missing; sequencing was by immunoSEQ multiplex PCR. Here the sample spans some 200,000 clones, about nine tenths being singletons. The sequenced sample consisted of peripheral blood. These receptors all come from a woman aged 55 to 70 with COVID-19, enrolled during active disease.

This clone was seen once. This sequence joins TRBV11-2 and TRBJ1-3; TRBD1 might be the D (5 bases). Germline V gives CDR1 SGHAT, CDR2 FQNNGV. The CDR3 is 14 amino acids. V shed 6 bases and J shed 2 bases, with 11 bases lying between them. CDR3 coding DNA: TGTGCCAGCAGTACCCAGGGAACTGGAAACACCATATATTTT. Protein product: CASSTQGTGNTIYF.

The chain couples TRBV6-5 to TRBJ1-5, with a tentative D call TRBD1 (5 bases). CDR1 is MNHEY, CDR2 SVGAGI, per germline. The CDR3 has 13 amino acids. Trimming pared 10 bases from V and 6 bases from J, leaving 16 bases between. Here the CDR3 reads CATQAGQGQPQHF. The CDR3 DNA follows: TGTGCCACCCAGGCGGGGCAGGGTCAGCCCCAGCATTTT.

This chain uses TRBV18 with TRBJ1-1, with no clear D. The CDR3 runs 13 residues. Germline V gives CDR1 KGHSH, CDR2 LQKENI. Trimming removed 2 bases from V and 5 bases from J, with 9 bases in between. The CDR3 loop is CASSPFEGTEAFF. The CDR3 coding sequence is TGTGCCAGCTCACCATTTGAGGGAACTGAAGCTTTCTTT.

The V call is TRBV7-9, the J call TRBJ2-3; TRBD2 matches at 9 bases. The CDR3 is 15 amino acids. The germline V gene encodes CDR1 SEHNR and CDR2 FQNEAQ (reference sequence). V lost 5 bases, J lost 5 bases, and 8 bases stayed unmatched. The CDR3 DNA reads TGTGCCAGCAGCCCTCTAGCGGGATATGAAGATACGCAGTATTTT. Amino acids: CASSPLAGYEDTQYF.

The rearrangement joins TRBV6-5 to TRBJ1-2; no definite D call. V gave up 8 bases and J gave up 8 bases, with 18 bases separating them. The germline gives CDR1 MNHEY, CDR2 SVGAGI. The CDR3 contains 13 residues. The DNA of the CDR3 is TGTGCCAGCGCCCCCGGCCGAATGAGGGGCTACACCTTC. Amino acid sequence: CASAPGRMRGYTF.

This rearrangement joins TRBV6-4 to TRBJ2-1; TRBD2 matches at 11 bases. CDR1 MRHNA and CDR2 SNTAGT come from the germline V gene. This CDR3 is 15 amino acids long. The ends lost 0 bases at V and 6 bases at J; junction bases unmatched: 1. Here the CDR3 reads CASSDSLAGANEQFF. The CDR3 DNA is TGTGCCAGCAGTGACTCACTAGCGGGAGCCAATGAGCAGTTCTTC.

The table lists this clone with a few counts. The chain combines TRBV27 with TRBJ1-5; 7 bases are shared with TRBD1. The trim removed 7 bases at V and 9 bases at J, leaving 9 bases unmatched. CDR3 size: 13 residues. Germline V gene lookup returns CDR1 MNHEY and CDR2 SMNVEV (reference sequence). CDR3 bases: TGTGCCAGCACTCGACAGGGCAATGGGCCCCAGCATTTT. Amino acid sequence: CASTRQGNGPQHF.

A word on this clone: An end of the junction differs from the germline gene, which may be a read error. The same CDR3 arises from other DNA sequences in this sample as well. The V call is TRBV4-1, the J call TRBJ1-5; D is unclear. Germline V gene lookup returns CDR1 MGHRA and CDR2 YSYEKL. The CDR3 consists of 16 residues. The CDR3 nucleotides are TGCGCCAGTAGCCATGCAAGAGGCAATAGCAATCAGCCCCAGCATTTT. Protein product: CASSHARGNSNQPQHF.

This clone turned up a few times. V gene TRBV7-2 combines with J gene TRBJ1-6; a possible D gene is TRBD1 (6 bases). The CDR3 sequence is 15 residues long. Germline V gene lookup returns CDR1 SGHTA and CDR2 FQGNSA. V shed 1 base and J shed 8 bases, with 12 bases lying between them. CDR3 sequence (DNA): TGTGCCAGCAGCTTAGAGACAGGAAGGTATTCACCCCTCCACTTT. Its protein is CASSLETGRYSPLHF.

The rearrangement joins TRBV27 to TRBJ1-2; 9 bases are a match to TRBD1. J gave up 7 bases and V 2 bases, and 5 bases lay outside the gene matches. The length of the CDR3 is 14 residues. The germline gives CDR1 MNHEY, CDR2 SMNVEV (reference sequence). The CDR3 bases are TGTGCCAGCAGTTTAGGGGCACAGGGGGCTGGCTACACCTTC. It encodes CASSLGAQGAGYTF.

The gene calls are TRBV2 and TRBJ1-5; D ambiguous. Germline assignment: CDR1 SNHLY and CDR2 FYNNEI. The CDR3 has 15 residues. Trimming took off 0 bases at V and 5 bases at J, with 11 bases between the two ends. CDR3 residues: CASSEAGREYQPQHF. The CDR3 DNA sequence: TGTGCCAGCAGTGAAGCGGGAAGGGAGTATCAGCCCCAGCATTTT. The variable domain in full, with the rest retrieved from reference TRBV2 and TRBJ1-5, is EPEVTQTPSHQVTQMGQEVILRCVPISNHLYFYWYRQILGQKVEFLVSFYNNEISEKSEIFDDQFSVERPDGSNFTLKIRSTKLEDSAMYFCASSEAGREYQPQHFGDGTRLSIL.

The gene calls are TRBV6-5 and TRBJ1-3; weak D call: TRBD1 (5 bases). The germline CDR1 and CDR2 sequences are MNHEY and SVGAGI. The CDR3 is made up of 16 amino acids. The V end lost 2 bases, the J end lost 1 base, and 12 bases lay between the germline ends. CDR3 sequence (DNA): TGTGCCAGCAGTTACCGACAGTTTGAATCTGGAAACACCATATATTTT. Amino acid sequence: CASSYRQFESGNTIYF.

CDR3 DNA sequence: TGTGCCAGTCACGGGTATAGCACTGAAGCTTTCTTT. Protein sequence: CASHGYSTEAFF. V gene TRBV19 combines with J gene TRBJ1-1; D is uncertain. Germline V CDR1 and CDR2: LNHDA, SQIVND (reference sequence). The CDR3 loop spans 12 amino acids. V was pared by 8 bases and J by 4 bases, with 11 bases between.

The genes are TRBV24-1 and TRBJ2-3, with 11 bases lining up with TRBD2. V was clipped by 3 bases and J by 4 bases; unmatched bases: 5. This CDR3 is built from 16 residues. From germline, CDR1 is KGHDR and CDR2 SFDVKD. CDR3 sequence: CATSDILAGEPDTQYF. The CDR3 DNA is TGTGCCACCAGTGATATACTAGCGGGAGAGCCAGATACGCAGTATTTT.

This clone was seen a few times. The chain links TRBV4-1 to TRBJ1-2, with a weak D call TRBD1 (6 bases). The CDR3 loop spans 16 amino acids. V lost 0 bases and J lost 4, with 15 bases in between. Germline CDR1 reads MGHRA; CDR2 reads YSYEKL. CDR3 sequence reads: CASSQEPTQGSYGYTF. The CDR3 nucleotides are TGCGCCAGCAGCCAAGAGCCAACACAGGGTAGCTATGGCTACACCTTC.

The chain employs TRBV3-1 (or the pseudogene TRBV3-2) and TRBJ2-7; 14 bases are a match to TRBD2. In germline, CDR1 is LGHDT, CDR2 YNNKEL (reference sequence). Trimming at V came to 1 base and at J to 7 bases, leaving 6 bases not matched to a gene. CDR3 size: 16 residues. The CDR3 here is CASSQGLRLAGGEQYF. Written as DNA, the CDR3 is TGTGCCAGCAGCCAAGGATTGAGACTAGCGGGAGGGGAGCAGTACTTC.

The gene calls are TRBV19 and TRBJ1-4; D uncertain. Trimming took 3 bases from V and 0 from J, leaving 8 bases between them. Germline V gene sequence: CDR1 LNHDA, CDR2 SQIVND (reference sequence). The CDR3 contains 15 residues. The CDR3 DNA reads TGTGCCAGTAGTATCCAGCGAGCAACTAATGAAAAACTGTTTTTT. Its protein is CASSIQRATNEKLFF.

The rearrangement links TRBV11-1 to TRBJ2-7; D possibly corresponds to TRBD1 (5 bases). The CDR3 is 15 residues long. V shed 1 base and J shed 2 bases, with 12 bases lying between them. From germline, CDR1 is SGHAT and CDR2 FQDESV (reference sequence). The CDR3 sequence: CASSLVPGKAYEQYF. CDR3 DNA: TGTGCCAGCAGCTTAGTACCAGGGAAGGCCTACGAGCAGTACTTC.

There are a few counts of this clone. The CDR3 sequence is CASSLRRPNGGSYEQYF. In DNA, the CDR3 is TGTGCCAGCAGCTTGCGTCGACCAAACGGCGGCTCCTACGAGCAGTACTTC. The gene calls are TRBV5-4 and TRBJ2-7; no clear D gene. The CDR3 loop spans 17 amino acids. Trimming took 1 base from V and 0 from J, leaving 17 bases between them. The germline V gene has CDR1 SGHNT and CDR2 YYREEE (reference sequence).

The chain links TRBV6-5 to TRBJ2-7; perhaps TRBD2 as D (6 bases). The CDR3 covers 14 residues. Per germline, CDR1 MNHEY and CDR2 SVGAGI. V lost 5 bases to trimming and J lost 0 bases, with 11 bases between them. The CDR3 nucleotides read TGTGCCAGCAGTACCAGGGACTCCTCCTACGAGCAGTACTTC. Protein product: CASSTRDSSYEQYF.

The rearrangement links TRBV5-4 to TRBJ2-7, with 7 bases aligning to TRBD2. Trimming took 0 bases from V and 6 from J; bases not matched to a gene: 3. CDR1 SGHNT and CDR2 YYREEE come from the germline V gene (reference sequence). The CDR3 has 13 amino acids. This CDR3 reads CASSLGGGFEQYF. The DNA of the CDR3 is TGTGCCAGCAGCTTGGGGGGAGGGTTCGAGCAGTACTTC.

The rearrangement joins TRBV30 to TRBJ1-3; no firm D call. Germline CDR1 is GTSNPN and CDR2 is SVGIG (reference sequence). Trimming took off 2 bases at V and 4 bases at J, with 12 bases between the two ends. There are 14 residues in the CDR3. The DNA of the CDR3 is TGTGCCTGGAGTCTGACACACCCAGGAAACACCATATATTTT. It encodes CAWSLTHPGNTIYF.

The chain has TRBV5-1 and TRBJ1-5; D unclear. V shed 0 bases and J shed 6 bases, with 16 bases lying between them. Germline-derived CDR1 and CDR2 are SGHRS and YFSETQ. CDR3 length equals 16 residues. The CDR3 spells CASSLDGSRGGQPQHF. CDR3 nucleotides: TGCGCCAGCAGCTTGGATGGCTCCCGAGGCGGTCAGCCCCAGCATTTT.

The chain combines TRBV3-1 (or the pseudogene TRBV3-2) with TRBJ2-7; maybe TRBD1 (5 bases). From germline, CDR1 is LGHDT and CDR2 YNNKEL (reference sequence). V was pared by 1 base and J by 1 base, with 11 bases between. This CDR3 is 15 amino acids long. CDR3 in DNA: TGTGCCAGCAGCCAAGGTTTCAGGGTATCCTACGAGCAGTACTTC. Amino acid sequence: CASSQGFRVSYEQYF.

The rearrangement uses TRBV18 and TRBJ1-2; TRBD1 might be the D (6 bases). The CDR3 has 15 amino acids. Germline V gene data show CDR1 as KGHSH and CDR2 as LQKENI. Trimming took off 6 bases at V and 4 bases at J, with 18 bases between the two ends. The CDR3 DNA reads TGTGCCAGCTCCCGAGAAAACAGGGCGATCTATGGCTACACCTTC. It specifies CASSRENRAIYGYTF.

The genes are TRBV6-5 and TRBJ2-1; tentative D call: TRBD2 (5 bases). Germline CDR1 reads MNHEY; CDR2 reads SVGAGI. The CDR3 length is 13 residues. Trimming cost V 5 bases and J 9 bases, with 14 bases left between them. CDR3 sequence (DNA): TGTGCCAGCAGTCAGATCCTAGCAGCTGAGCAGTTCTTC. It codes for CASSQILAAEQFF.